This T cell receptor beta chain comes out of a study of identical twins. This clonotype was counted between two and nine times. TCRdb re-derived calls from the 5' RACE reads in MiXCR, one entry per CDR3 protein. The table has about 690,000 distinct CDR3 sequences, 21% seen once. The same sample was also studied in work on T cells expressing NK-cell markers.

This receptor was taken from a woman between 18 and 29 years old in good health. Input material: PBMCs.

The DNA for the CDR3 is TGTGCCAGCAGTGAACCCGGGACAGGTCCGATCTCTAATGAGCAGTTCTTC. It translates to CASSEPGTGPISNEQFF. This chain connects TRBV2 to TRBJ2-1; TRBD1 agrees at 8 bases. CDR3 length: 17 amino acids. V gave up 2 bases and J gave up 7 bases; unmatched junction bases: 13. In germline, CDR1 is SNHLY, CDR2 FYNNEI.